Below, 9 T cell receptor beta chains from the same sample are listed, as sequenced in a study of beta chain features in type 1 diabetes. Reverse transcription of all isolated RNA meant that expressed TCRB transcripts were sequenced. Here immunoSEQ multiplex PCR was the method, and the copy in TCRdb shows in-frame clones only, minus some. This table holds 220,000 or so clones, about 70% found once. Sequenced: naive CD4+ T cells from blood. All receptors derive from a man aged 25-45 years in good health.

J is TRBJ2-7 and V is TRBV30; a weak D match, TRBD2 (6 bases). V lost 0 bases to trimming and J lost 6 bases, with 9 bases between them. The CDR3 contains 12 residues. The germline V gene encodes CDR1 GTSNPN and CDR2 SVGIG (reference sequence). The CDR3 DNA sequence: TGTGCCTGGAGTGTGGGAGGTCGCGAGCAGTACTTC. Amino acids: CAWSVGGREQYF.

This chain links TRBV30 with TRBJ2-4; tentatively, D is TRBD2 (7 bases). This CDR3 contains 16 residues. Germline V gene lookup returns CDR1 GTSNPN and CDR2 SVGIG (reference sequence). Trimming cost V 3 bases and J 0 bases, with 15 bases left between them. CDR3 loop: CAWSPWGGLAKNIQYF. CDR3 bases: TGTGCCTGGAGCCCCTGGGGGGGCCTAGCCAAAAACATTCAGTACTTC.

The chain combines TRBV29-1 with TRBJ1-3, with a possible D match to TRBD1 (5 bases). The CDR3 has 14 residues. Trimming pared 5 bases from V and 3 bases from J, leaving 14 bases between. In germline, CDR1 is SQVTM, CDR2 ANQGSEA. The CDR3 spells CSVPRAGIGNTIYF. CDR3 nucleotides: TGCAGCGTTCCCAGGGCAGGTATTGGAAACACCATATATTTT.

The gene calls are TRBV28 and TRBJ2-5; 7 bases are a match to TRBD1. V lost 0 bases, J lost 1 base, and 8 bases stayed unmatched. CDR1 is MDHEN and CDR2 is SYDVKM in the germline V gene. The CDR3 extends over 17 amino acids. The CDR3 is CASSLWNFGTVQETQYF. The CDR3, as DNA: TGTGCCAGCAGTTTATGGAACTTCGGGACAGTCCAAGAGACCCAGTACTTC.

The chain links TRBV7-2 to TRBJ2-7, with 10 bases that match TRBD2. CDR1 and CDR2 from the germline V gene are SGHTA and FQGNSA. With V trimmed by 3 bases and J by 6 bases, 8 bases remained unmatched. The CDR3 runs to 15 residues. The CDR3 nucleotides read TGTGCCAGCAGCTTCACCGGGACTAGCGTGGGCGAGCAGTACTTC. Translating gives CASSFTGTSVGEQYF.

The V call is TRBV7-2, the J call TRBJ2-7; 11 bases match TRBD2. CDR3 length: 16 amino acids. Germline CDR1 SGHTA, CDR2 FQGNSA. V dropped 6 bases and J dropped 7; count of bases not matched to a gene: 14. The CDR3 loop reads CASSLDGTSGIREQYF. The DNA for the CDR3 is TGTGCCAGCAGTCTAGATGGGACTAGCGGAATCAGGGAGCAGTACTTC.

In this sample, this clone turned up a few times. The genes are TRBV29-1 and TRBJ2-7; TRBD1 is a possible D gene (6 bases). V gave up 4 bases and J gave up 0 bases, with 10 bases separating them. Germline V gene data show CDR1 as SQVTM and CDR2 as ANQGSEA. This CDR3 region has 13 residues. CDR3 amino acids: CSVVRQASYEQYF. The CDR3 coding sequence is TGCAGCGTTGTAAGACAGGCCTCCTACGAGCAGTACTTC.

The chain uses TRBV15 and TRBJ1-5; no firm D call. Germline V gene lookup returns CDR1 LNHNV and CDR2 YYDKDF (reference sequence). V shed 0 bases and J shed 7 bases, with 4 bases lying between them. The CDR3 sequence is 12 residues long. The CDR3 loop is CATSRDVQPQHF. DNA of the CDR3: TGTGCCACCAGCAGAGATGTACAGCCCCAGCATTTT.

The CDR3 DNA follows: TGCGCCAGCAGTCATTTGACTAGCGGGAGCTACAATGAGCAGTTCTTC. It encodes CASSHLTSGSYNEQFF. This rearrangement joins TRBV23-1 to TRBJ2-1, with 12 positions matching TRBD2. TRBV23-1 is an ORF, and what it does is uncertain. After removal of 3 bases from V and 3 bases from J, the junction contained 3 bases not matched to a gene. The CDR3 contains 16 residues.